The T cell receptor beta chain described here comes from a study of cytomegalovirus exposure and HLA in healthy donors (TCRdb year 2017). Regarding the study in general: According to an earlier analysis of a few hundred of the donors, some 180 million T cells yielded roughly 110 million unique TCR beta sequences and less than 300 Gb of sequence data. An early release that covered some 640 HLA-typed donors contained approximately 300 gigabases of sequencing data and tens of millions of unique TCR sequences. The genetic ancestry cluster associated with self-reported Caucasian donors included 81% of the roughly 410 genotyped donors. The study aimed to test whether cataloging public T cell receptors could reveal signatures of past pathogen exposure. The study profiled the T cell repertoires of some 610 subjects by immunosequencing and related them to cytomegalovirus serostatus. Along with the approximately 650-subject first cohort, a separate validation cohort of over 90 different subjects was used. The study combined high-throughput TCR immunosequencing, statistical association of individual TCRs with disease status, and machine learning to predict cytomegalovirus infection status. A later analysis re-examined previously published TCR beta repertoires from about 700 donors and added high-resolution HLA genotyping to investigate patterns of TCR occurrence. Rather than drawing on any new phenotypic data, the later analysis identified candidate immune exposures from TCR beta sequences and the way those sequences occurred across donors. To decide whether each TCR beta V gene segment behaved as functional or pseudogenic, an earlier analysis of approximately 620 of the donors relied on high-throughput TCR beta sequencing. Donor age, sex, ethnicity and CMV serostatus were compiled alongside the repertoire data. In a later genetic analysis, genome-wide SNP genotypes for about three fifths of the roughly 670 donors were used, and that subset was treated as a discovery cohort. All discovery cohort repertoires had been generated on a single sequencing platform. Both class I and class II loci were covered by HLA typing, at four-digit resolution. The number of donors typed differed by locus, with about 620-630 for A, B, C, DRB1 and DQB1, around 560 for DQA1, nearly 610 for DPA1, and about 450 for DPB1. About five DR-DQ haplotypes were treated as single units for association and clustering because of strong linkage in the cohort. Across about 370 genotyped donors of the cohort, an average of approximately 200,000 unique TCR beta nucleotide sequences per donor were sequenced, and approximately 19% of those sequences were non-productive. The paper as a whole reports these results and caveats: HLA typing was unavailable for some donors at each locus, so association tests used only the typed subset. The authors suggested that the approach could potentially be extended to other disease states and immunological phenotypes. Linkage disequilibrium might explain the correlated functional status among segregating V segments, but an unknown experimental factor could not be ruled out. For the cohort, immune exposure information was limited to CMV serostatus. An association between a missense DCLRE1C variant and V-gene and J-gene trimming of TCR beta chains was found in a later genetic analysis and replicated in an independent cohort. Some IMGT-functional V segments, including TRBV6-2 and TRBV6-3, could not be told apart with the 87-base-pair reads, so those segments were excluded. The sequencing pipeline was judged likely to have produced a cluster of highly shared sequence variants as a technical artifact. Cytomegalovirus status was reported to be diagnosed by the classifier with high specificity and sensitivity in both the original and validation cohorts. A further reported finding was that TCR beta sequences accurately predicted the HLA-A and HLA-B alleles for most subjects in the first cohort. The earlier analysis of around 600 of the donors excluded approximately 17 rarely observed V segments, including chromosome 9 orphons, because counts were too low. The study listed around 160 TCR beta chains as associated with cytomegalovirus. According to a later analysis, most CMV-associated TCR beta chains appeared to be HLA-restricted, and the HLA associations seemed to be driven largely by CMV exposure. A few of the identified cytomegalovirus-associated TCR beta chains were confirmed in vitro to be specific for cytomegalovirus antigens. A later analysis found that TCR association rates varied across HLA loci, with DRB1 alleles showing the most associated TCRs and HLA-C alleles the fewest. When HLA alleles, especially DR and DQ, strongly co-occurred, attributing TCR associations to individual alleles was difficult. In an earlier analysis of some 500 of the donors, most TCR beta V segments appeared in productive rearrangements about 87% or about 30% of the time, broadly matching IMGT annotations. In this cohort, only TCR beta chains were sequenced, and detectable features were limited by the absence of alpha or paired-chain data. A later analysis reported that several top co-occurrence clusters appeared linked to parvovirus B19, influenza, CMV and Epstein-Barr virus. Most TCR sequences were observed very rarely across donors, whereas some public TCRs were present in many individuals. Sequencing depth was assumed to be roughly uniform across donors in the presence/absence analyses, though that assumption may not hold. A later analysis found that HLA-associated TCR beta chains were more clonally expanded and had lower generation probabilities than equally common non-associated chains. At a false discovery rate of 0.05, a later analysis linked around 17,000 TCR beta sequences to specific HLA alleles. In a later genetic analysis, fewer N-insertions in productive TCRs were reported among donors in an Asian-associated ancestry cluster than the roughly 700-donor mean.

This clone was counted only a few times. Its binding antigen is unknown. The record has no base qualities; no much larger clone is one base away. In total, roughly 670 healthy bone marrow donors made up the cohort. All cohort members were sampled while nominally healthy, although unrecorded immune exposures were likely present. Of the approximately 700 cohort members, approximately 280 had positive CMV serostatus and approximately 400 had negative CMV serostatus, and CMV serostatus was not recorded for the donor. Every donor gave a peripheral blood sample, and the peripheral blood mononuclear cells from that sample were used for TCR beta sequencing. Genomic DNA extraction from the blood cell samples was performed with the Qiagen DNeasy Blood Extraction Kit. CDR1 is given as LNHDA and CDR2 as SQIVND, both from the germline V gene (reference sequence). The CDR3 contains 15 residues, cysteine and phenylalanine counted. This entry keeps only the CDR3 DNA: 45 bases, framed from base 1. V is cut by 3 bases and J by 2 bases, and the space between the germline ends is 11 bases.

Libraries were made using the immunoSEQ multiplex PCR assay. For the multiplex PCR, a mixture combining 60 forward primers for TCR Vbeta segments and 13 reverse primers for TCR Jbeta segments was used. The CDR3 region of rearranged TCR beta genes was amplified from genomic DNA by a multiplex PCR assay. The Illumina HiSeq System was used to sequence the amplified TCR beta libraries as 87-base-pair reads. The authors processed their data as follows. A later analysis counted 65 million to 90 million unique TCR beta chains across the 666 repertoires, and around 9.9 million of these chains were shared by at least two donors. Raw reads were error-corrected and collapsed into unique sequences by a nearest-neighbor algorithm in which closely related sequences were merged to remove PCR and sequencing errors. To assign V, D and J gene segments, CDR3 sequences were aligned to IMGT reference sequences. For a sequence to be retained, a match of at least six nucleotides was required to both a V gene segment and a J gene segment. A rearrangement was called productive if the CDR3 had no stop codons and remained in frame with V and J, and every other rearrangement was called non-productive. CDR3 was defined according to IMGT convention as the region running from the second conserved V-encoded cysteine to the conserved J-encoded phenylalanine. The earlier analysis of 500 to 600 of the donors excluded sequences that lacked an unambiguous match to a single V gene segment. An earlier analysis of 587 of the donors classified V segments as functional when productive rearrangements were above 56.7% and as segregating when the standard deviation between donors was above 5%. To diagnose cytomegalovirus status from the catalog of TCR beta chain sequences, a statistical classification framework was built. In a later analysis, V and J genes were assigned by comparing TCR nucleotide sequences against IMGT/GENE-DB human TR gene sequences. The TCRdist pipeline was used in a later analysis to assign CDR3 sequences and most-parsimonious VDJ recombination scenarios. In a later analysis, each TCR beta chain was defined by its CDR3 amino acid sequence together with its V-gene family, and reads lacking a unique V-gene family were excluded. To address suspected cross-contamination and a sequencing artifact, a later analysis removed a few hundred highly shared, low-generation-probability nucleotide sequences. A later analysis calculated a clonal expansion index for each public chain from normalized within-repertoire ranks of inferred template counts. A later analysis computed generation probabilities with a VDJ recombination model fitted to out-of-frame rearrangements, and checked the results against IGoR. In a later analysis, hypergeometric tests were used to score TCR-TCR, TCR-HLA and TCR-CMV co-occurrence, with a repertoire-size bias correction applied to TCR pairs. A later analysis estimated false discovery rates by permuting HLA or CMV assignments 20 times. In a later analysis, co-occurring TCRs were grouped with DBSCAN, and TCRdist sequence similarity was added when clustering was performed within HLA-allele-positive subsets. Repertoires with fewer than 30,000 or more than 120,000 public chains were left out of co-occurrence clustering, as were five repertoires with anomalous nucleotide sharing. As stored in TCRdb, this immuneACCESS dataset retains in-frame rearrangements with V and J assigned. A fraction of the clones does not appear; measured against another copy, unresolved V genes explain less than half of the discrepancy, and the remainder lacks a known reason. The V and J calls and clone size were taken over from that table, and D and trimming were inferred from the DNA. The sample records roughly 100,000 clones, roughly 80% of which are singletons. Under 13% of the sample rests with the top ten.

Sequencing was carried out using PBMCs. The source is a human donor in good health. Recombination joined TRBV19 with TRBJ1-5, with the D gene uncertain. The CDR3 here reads CASSMAEAGNQPQHF. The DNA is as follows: TGTGCCAGTAGTATGGCGGAGGCAGGCAATCAGCCCCAGCATTTT.